These 4 T cell receptor beta chains originate from one sample sequenced in a study of esophageal squamous cell carcinoma under preoperative chemotherapy (dated by TCRdb to 2016 to 2018). The time point label here, explained by the study, means: after preoperative PTX-NDP chemotherapy. The method behind the library was PCR. Sequenced on a HiSeq X Ten. The public reads were run again by TCRdb, first through fastp at Q25 and then through MiXCR, and only productive beta chains were kept. Identical CDR3 proteins give one entry, which carries the most common genes and DNA. Within this sample are around 9,000 distinct CDR3 sequences, with about 48% of them counted one time only. More than 13% of the sample is taken by the ten largest. The specimen was taken from a patient given preoperative chemotherapy. Receptors were obtained from a human donor with esophageal squamous cell carcinoma. The donor label of this sample is uncertain.

Turning to this clonotype: At one boundary the junction diverges from the germline segment, which might be a read error. The chain links TRBV6-5 to TRBJ2-3, with D perhaps TRBD2 (6 bases). CDR1 and CDR2 (germline): MNHEY, SVGAGI. The CDR3 consists of 15 residues. The CDR3 here is CASGYRGSPQETQYF. CDR3 DNA: TGTGCCAGCGGGTACCGGGGGAGTCCCCAAGAGACGCAGTATTTC.

The chain recombines TRBV11-2 with TRBJ2-3; possibly TRBD2 for D (7 bases). TRBJ2-7 explains the end of the DNA better; the J call may be wrong. CDR3 length equals 14 residues. Germline loops: CDR1 SGHAT, CDR2 FQNNGV. DNA of the CDR3: TGTGCCAGCAGAAATCGAGCGGGACATTACGAGCAGTACTTC. Translated, it gives CASRNRAGHYEQYF.

The V call is TRBV28, the J call TRBJ2-1, with D unresolved. The V end was cut by 6 bases, the J end by 5 bases, with 8 bases between. Germline V gene sequence: CDR1 MDHEN, CDR2 SYDVKM. CDR3 length: 12 amino acids. The CDR3 loop is CASRVINNEQFF. In nucleotides, the CDR3 is TGTGCCAGCAGGGTCATAAACAATGAGCAGTTCTTC.

This clonotype was recorded at least ten times. The chain combines TRBV12-3 or TRBV12-4 with TRBJ2-5; 9 bases are shared with TRBD1. The CDR3 consists of 14 residues. V trimming: 6 bases; J trimming: 11 bases; junction bases outside the gene matches: 13. The CDR3 sequence is CASSHELQGAEQYF. CDR3 bases: TGTGCCAGCAGCCACGAATTACAGGGGGCTGAGCAGTACTTC.